The source of this TCR beta chain is a study of cytomegalovirus exposure and HLA in healthy donors. Study as a whole: As an earlier analysis found, about 179 million T cells yielded 90 million to 140 million unique TCR beta sequences.

Findings and caveats of the study: Most TCR sequences were seen very rarely across donors, but some public TCRs occurred in many.

CDR1 is SGHNT and CDR2 is YYREEE in the germline V gene (reference sequence). With 3 bases clipped from V and 2 bases from J, the junction kept 4 bases outside the gene matches. This CDR3 contains 14 residues. Primers for the PCR totalled 60 Vbeta and 13 Jbeta. Original methodology: Some 9.9 million shared chains were among around 78 million unique TCR beta chains counted in a later analysis. Clones were sequenced by immunoSEQ multiplex PCR, and TCRdb holds only the in-frame ones, with some missing. V, J and clone size were drawn from that table, and D and trimming were deduced from the DNA. Of 85,000 to 120,000 clones in the sample, roughly 82% were seen once. As for this clone: Its specificity is not known.

The sequence derives from a woman between 45 and 60 years old in good health and CMV-seropositive. This chain links TRBV5-4 with TRBJ1-2, with 7 bases aligning to TRBD1. The sequenced sample consisted of PBMCs. CDR3 nucleotide sequence: TGTGCCAGCAGCTCGAAGACAGGGAACTATGGCTACACCTTC. It yields the protein CASSSKTGNYGYTF.